Listed below are T cell receptor beta chains from one sample, sequenced in a study of blood T cell repertoires in COVID-19. Data came from immunoSEQ multiplex PCR; TCRdb stores just in-frame clones and leaves some out. The sample gives over 150,000 clones, 75% to 90% of which show up once; more than 5% is in the top ten. The specimen sequenced was PBMCs or T cells enriched from blood (not recorded which). The origin of the receptors is a man in his forties who had recovered from COVID-19. CDR3s include the opening cysteine and the closing phenylalanine or tryptophan. Fields, in order: D gene, clone size, V gene, J gene, CDR3 DNA, CDR3 protein. A D gene is named only where the DNA matches it firmly. The size field is filled for only some rows; it gives once, few, many or a size class.

D gene: TRBD1
clone size: NA
V gene: TRBV10-2
J gene: TRBJ1-6
CDR3 DNA: TGCGCCAGCAGTGTGGGACAGGGCGAGGCGCCCCTCCACTTT
CDR3 protein: CASSVGQGEAPLHF

D gene: TRBD1
clone size: once
V gene: TRBV27
J gene: TRBJ1-1
CDR3 DNA: TGTGCCAGCCAAACCCCGACAGGGAAGAACACTGAAGCTTTCTTT
CDR3 protein: CASQTPTGKNTEAFF

D gene: TRBD1
clone size: many
V gene: TRBV19
J gene: TRBJ2-7
CDR3 DNA: TGTGCCAGTAAACAGGGGGGACCCTACGAGCAGTACTTC
CDR3 protein: CASKQGGPYEQYF

D gene: NA
clone size: NA
V gene: TRBV19
J gene: TRBJ1-1
CDR3 DNA: TGTGCCAGTAGGCGGAGCGTTGAAGCTTTCTTT
CDR3 protein: CASRRSVEAFF

D gene: NA
clone size: NA
V gene: TRBV6-5
J gene: TRBJ1-6
CDR3 DNA: TGTGCCAGCAGCCGCCGACAGGACCCTAATTCACCCCTCCACTTT
CDR3 protein: CASSRRQDPNSPLHF

D gene: NA
clone size: NA
V gene: TRBV11-2
J gene: TRBJ1-2
CDR3 DNA: TGTGCCAGCGGTAATAGGGGGGGCTATGGCTACACCTTC
CDR3 protein: CASGNRGGYGYTF

D gene: TRBD1
clone size: once
V gene: TRBV19
J gene: TRBJ1-3
CDR3 DNA: TGTGCCAGTAGTGTCGGACAGGGGATTGGCACCATATATTTT
CDR3 protein: CASSVGQGIGTIYF

D gene: TRBD1
clone size: NA
V gene: TRBV6-5
J gene: TRBJ1-2
CDR3 DNA: TGTGCCAGCAGCGACAGGGGAAATGGCTACACCTTC
CDR3 protein: CASSDRGNGYTF

D gene: NA
clone size: few
V gene: TRBV7-9
J gene: TRBJ1-2
CDR3 DNA: TGTGCCAGCAGCCCAACAGTTAACTATGGCTACACCTTC
CDR3 protein: CASSPTVNYGYTF

D gene: TRBD1
clone size: NA
V gene: TRBV30
J gene: TRBJ2-3
CDR3 DNA: TGTGCCTGCCCCGGGACAGGGGCCGCAGATACGCAGTATTTT
CDR3 protein: CACPGTGAADTQYF

D gene: NA
clone size: NA
V gene: TRBV10-1
J gene: TRBJ2-1
CDR3 DNA: TGCGCCAGCAGTGGTTCGGTGGCAGGATGGAATGAGCAGTTCTTC
CDR3 protein: CASSGSVAGWNEQFF

D gene: NA
clone size: NA
V gene: TRBV27
J gene: TRBJ1-1
CDR3 DNA: TGTGCCAGCAGTTCAACAGGGAGGAACACTGAAGCTTTCTTT
CDR3 protein: CASSSTGRNTEAFF

D gene: TRBD2
clone size: NA
V gene: TRBV2
J gene: TRBJ2-5
CDR3 DNA: TGTGCCAGCAGTGATGAGCGGGGGGTTCCGCGGTACTTC
CDR3 protein: CASSDERGVPRYF

D gene: TRBD2
clone size: NA
V gene: TRBV13
J gene: TRBJ2-5
CDR3 DNA: TGTGCCAGCAGCCGCGTGACTAGCGGGGACGGGGAGACCCAGTACTTC
CDR3 protein: CASSRVTSGDGETQYF

D gene: TRBD1
clone size: NA
V gene: TRBV10-3
J gene: TRBJ1-5
CDR3 DNA: TGTGCCATCAGTGAGGGACAGGGGGCAAGCGGTCAGCCCCAGCATTTT
CDR3 protein: CAISEGQGASGQPQHF

D gene: NA
clone size: NA
V gene: TRBV19
J gene: TRBJ1-2
CDR3 DNA: TGTGCCAGTAGTATCCCTGGACGGGATAACTATGGCTACACCTTC
CDR3 protein: CASSIPGRDNYGYTF

D gene: TRBD2
clone size: NA
V gene: TRBV5-4
J gene: TRBJ2-1
CDR3 DNA: TGTGCCAGCAGCTTGGGGACTAGCGGGGCCTACAATGAGCAGTTCTTC
CDR3 protein: CASSLGTSGAYNEQFF

D gene: NA
clone size: NA
V gene: TRBV5-1
J gene: TRBJ1-3
CDR3 DNA: TGCGCCAGCAGCTTGGGTGAGCCTCTGGGAAACACCATATATTTT
CDR3 protein: CASSLGEPLGNTIYF

D gene: NA
clone size: NA
V gene: TRBV18
J gene: TRBJ2-5
CDR3 DNA: TGTGCCAGCTCACCCAGAGAGTTGACTAGGTGGGAGACCCAGTACTTC
CDR3 protein: CASSPRELTRWETQYF

D gene: NA
clone size: NA
V gene: TRBV29-1
J gene: TRBJ1-1
CDR3 DNA: TGCAGCGTTGAGCAGGGAGGAACTGAAGCTTTCTTT
CDR3 protein: CSVEQGGTEAFF

D gene: TRBD1
clone size: few
V gene: TRBV27
J gene: TRBJ1-2
CDR3 DNA: TGTGCCAGCAGCTCAGGGGGGTTTAACTATGGCTACACCTTC
CDR3 protein: CASSSGGFNYGYTF

D gene: NA
clone size: NA
V gene: TRBV29-1
J gene: TRBJ1-1
CDR3 DNA: TGCAGCGTTGAAGAGGTGCGGGGGACTGAAGCTTTCTTT
CDR3 protein: CSVEEVRGTEAFF

D gene: NA
clone size: NA
V gene: TRBV11-3
J gene: TRBJ1-1
CDR3 DNA: TGTGCCAGCAGCTTCAGGGGTGGGGACACTGAAGCTTTCTTT
CDR3 protein: CASSFRGGDTEAFF

D gene: NA
clone size: NA
V gene: TRBV20-1
J gene: TRBJ2-5
CDR3 DNA: TGCAGTGCTTTACCCACAGGGACCCAGTACTTC
CDR3 protein: CSALPTGTQYF

D gene: NA
clone size: NA
V gene: TRBV19
J gene: TRBJ2-2
CDR3 DNA: TGTGCCAGTATATCTTGGACGGTTCAGGGCACCGGGGAGCTGTTTTTT
CDR3 protein: CASISWTVQGTGELFF

D gene: TRBD1
clone size: NA
V gene: TRBV14
J gene: TRBJ2-7
CDR3 DNA: TGTGCCAGCAGCCCCCGGGACAGGTCCTCCTACGAGCAGTACTTC
CDR3 protein: CASSPRDRSSYEQYF

D gene: NA
clone size: few
V gene: TRBV14
J gene: TRBJ1-2
CDR3 DNA: TGTGCCAGCAGCCAAGGGACAAACTATGGCTACACCTTC
CDR3 protein: CASSQGTNYGYTF

D gene: TRBD1
clone size: once
V gene: TRBV28
J gene: TRBJ1-2
CDR3 DNA: TGTGCCAGCTCCACAGGGGAAGGATATGGCTACACCTTC
CDR3 protein: CASSTGEGYGYTF

D gene: NA
clone size: NA
V gene: TRBV6-1
J gene: TRBJ1-4
CDR3 DNA: TGTGCCAGCAGTGACGGTCTCGCCTCGGATGAAAAACTGTTTTTT
CDR3 protein: CASSDGLASDEKLFF

D gene: NA
clone size: few
V gene: TRBV19
J gene: TRBJ1-5
CDR3 DNA: TGTGCCAGCCAAGTTCGGGGAATTAGCAATCAGCCCCAGCATTTT
CDR3 protein: CASQVRGISNQPQHF

D gene: TRBD1
clone size: NA
V gene: TRBV19
J gene: TRBJ1-4
CDR3 DNA: TGTGCCAGTACCTCAGGGGGCGTTAATGAAAAACTGTTTTTT
CDR3 protein: CASTSGGVNEKLFF

D gene: NA
clone size: NA
V gene: TRBV19
J gene: TRBJ2-7
CDR3 DNA: TGTGCCAGTATGTCCGGGATCGAGCAGTACTTC
CDR3 protein: CASMSGIEQYF

D gene: TRBD1
clone size: NA
V gene: TRBV5-1
J gene: TRBJ1-4
CDR3 DNA: TGCGCCAGCAGCCTTGACAGGGGGGCTGCAACTAATGAAAAACTGTTTTTT
CDR3 protein: CASSLDRGAATNEKLFF

D gene: NA
clone size: NA
V gene: TRBV5-1
J gene: TRBJ1-5
CDR3 DNA: TGCGCCAGCAGCTTGGAAGGGGCCGGGCAGCCCCAGCATTTT
CDR3 protein: CASSLEGAGQPQHF

D gene: NA
clone size: NA
V gene: TRBV11-1
J gene: TRBJ1-2
CDR3 DNA: TGTGCCAGCAGCCGAGGAGGGTCAAATGACTATGGCTACACCTTC
CDR3 protein: CASSRGGSNDYGYTF

D gene: TRBD2
clone size: NA
V gene: TRBV5-4
J gene: TRBJ2-1
CDR3 DNA: TGTGCCAGCAGCGGACTAGCGGGGCTCAATGAGCAGTTCTTC
CDR3 protein: CASSGLAGLNEQFF

D gene: NA
clone size: NA
V gene: TRBV28
J gene: TRBJ2-2
CDR3 DNA: TGTGCCAGCAGTTTTTACGGGGAGCTGTTTTTT
CDR3 protein: CASSFYGELFF

D gene: NA
clone size: NA
V gene: TRBV29-1
J gene: TRBJ1-2
CDR3 DNA: TGCAGCGTTGCGAAGGAGAACTATGGCTACACCTTC
CDR3 protein: CSVAKENYGYTF

D gene: NA
clone size: NA
V gene: TRBV28
J gene: TRBJ2-1
CDR3 DNA: TGTGCCAGCAGCCCCGGAGGGGGGGAAAACTACAATGAGCAGTTCTTC
CDR3 protein: CASSPGGGENYNEQFF

D gene: NA
clone size: NA
V gene: TRBV28
J gene: TRBJ1-2
CDR3 DNA: TGTGCCAGCAGTTTACCAGGGGTGAACTATGGCTACACCTTC
CDR3 protein: CASSLPGVNYGYTF

D gene: NA
clone size: NA
V gene: TRBV5-5
J gene: TRBJ1-4
CDR3 DNA: TGTGCCAGCAGCTGGCAGGCAACTAATGAAAAACTGTTTTTT
CDR3 protein: CASSWQATNEKLFF

D gene: NA
clone size: few
V gene: TRBV27
J gene: TRBJ1-1
CDR3 DNA: TGTGCCAGCAACCTTAGACAGACACTCACTGAAGCTTTCTTT
CDR3 protein: CASNLRQTLTEAFF

D gene: NA
clone size: NA
V gene: TRBV27
J gene: TRBJ1-3
CDR3 DNA: TGTGCCAGCCAGGATTTCTCTGGAAACACCATATATTTT
CDR3 protein: CASQDFSGNTIYF

D gene: TRBD1
clone size: once
V gene: TRBV28
J gene: TRBJ1-2
CDR3 DNA: TGTGCCAGCAGCCGATCGACAGGGGGCGCTGGCTACACCTTC
CDR3 protein: CASSRSTGGAGYTF

D gene: TRBD1
clone size: NA
V gene: TRBV5-1
J gene: TRBJ2-3
CDR3 DNA: TGCGCCAGCAGCCAGGACAGGTGGTCGCAGTATTTT
CDR3 protein: CASSQDRWSQYF

D gene: TRBD1
clone size: NA
V gene: TRBV28
J gene: TRBJ2-2
CDR3 DNA: TGTGCCAGCAGTCAAATCCCTCCCGGTATGGACAGGAGGTTAGAGGAGCTGTTTTTT
CDR3 protein: CASSQIPPGMDRRLEELFF

D gene: NA
clone size: NA
V gene: TRBV18
J gene: TRBJ2-3
CDR3 DNA: TGTGCCAGCTCACCTTCACAGGTTCCCACAGATACGCAGTATTTT
CDR3 protein: CASSPSQVPTDTQYF

D gene: NA
clone size: NA
V gene: TRBV5-1
J gene: TRBJ1-2
CDR3 DNA: TGCGCCAGCAGCCAGACCGGGACAAGCTATGGCTACACCTTC
CDR3 protein: CASSQTGTSYGYTF

D gene: NA
clone size: once
V gene: TRBV7-9
J gene: TRBJ1-5
CDR3 DNA: TGTGCCAGCAGCTTAGGCCCGCTCCCGGAGGGCAATCAGCCCCAGCATTTT
CDR3 protein: CASSLGPLPEGNQPQHF

D gene: NA
clone size: NA
V gene: TRBV10-3
J gene: TRBJ1-1
CDR3 DNA: TGTGCCATCAGGAGGACAGTCACGAACACTGAAGCTTTCTTT
CDR3 protein: CAIRRTVTNTEAFF

D gene: TRBD2
clone size: NA
V gene: TRBV7-9
J gene: TRBJ2-1
CDR3 DNA: TGTGCCAGCAGCTTCCGGGGACTAGCGGGGGGGCCCCGCAATGAGCAGTTCTTC
CDR3 protein: CASSFRGLAGGPRNEQFF

D gene: TRBD1
clone size: NA
V gene: TRBV10-3
J gene: TRBJ1-5
CDR3 DNA: TGTGCCGCGGGGACAGAAAATCAGCCCCAGCATTTT
CDR3 protein: CAAGTENQPQHF

D gene: NA
clone size: NA
V gene: TRBV28
J gene: TRBJ2-1
CDR3 DNA: TGTGCCAGCAGCCTCTACAATGAGCAGTTCTTC
CDR3 protein: CASSLYNEQFF

D gene: NA
clone size: NA
V gene: TRBV28
J gene: TRBJ2-3
CDR3 DNA: TGTGCCAGCTCCCCCGGGAGCACAGATACGCAGTATTTT
CDR3 protein: CASSPGSTDTQYF

D gene: NA
clone size: NA
V gene: TRBV3-1/TRBV3-2
J gene: TRBJ2-1
CDR3 DNA: TGTGCCAGCAGCCACCGCGGGAAGATCACTCTCAATGAGCAGTTCTTC
CDR3 protein: CASSHRGKITLNEQFF

D gene: NA
clone size: NA
V gene: TRBV5-4
J gene: TRBJ2-5
CDR3 DNA: TGTGCCAGCAGCCCCCTTTCTAGTTTGGGGGGTTCAGAGACCCAGTACTTC
CDR3 protein: CASSPLSSLGGSETQYF

D gene: TRBD2
clone size: NA
V gene: TRBV9
J gene: TRBJ2-1
CDR3 DNA: TGTGCCAGCAGCGTGATGACTAGCGGGAGTGGTGAGCAGTTCTTC
CDR3 protein: CASSVMTSGSGEQFF

D gene: NA
clone size: NA
V gene: TRBV5-1
J gene: TRBJ1-1
CDR3 DNA: TGCGCCAGCAGCTTGCTCCCCAGGGGAGACACTGAAGCTTTCTTT
CDR3 protein: CASSLLPRGDTEAFF

D gene: NA
clone size: NA
V gene: TRBV7-3
J gene: TRBJ2-1
CDR3 DNA: TGTGCCAGCAGCGCGTTTTCAGGTGAGCAGTTCTTC
CDR3 protein: CASSAFSGEQFF

D gene: NA
clone size: few
V gene: TRBV7-2
J gene: TRBJ1-2
CDR3 DNA: TGTGCCAGCAGCCCCGCTAACTATGGCTACACCTTC
CDR3 protein: CASSPANYGYTF